This T cell receptor beta chain emerged from a study of T cell repertoires in cytomegalovirus infection. Study at large: HLA-C-restricted CMV epitopes, recently identified, and well-studied HLA-B-restricted ones were used by the study.

Study-level findings and limits: The study identified carriers of CMV plus the relevant HLA from cumulative public TCR beta family frequency. Within the response measured ex vivo, HLA-C-restricted CMV-specific TCR beta clonotypes were dominant.

One entry per CDR3 protein results from TCRdb running MiXCR on the reads. Of roughly 730,000 distinct CDR3 sequences listed, about 33% are singletons. Note on this clonotype: Its specificity is not known.

Sample: cultured PBMCs, taken from culture after CMV antigen stimulation. This sequence was found in a human donor in good health (CMV status not recorded). Some clones in this sample may be carry-over from other donors' samples.

The CDR3 DNA is TGTGCCAGCAGTGTTAGCGGGGGACACCAAGAGACCCAGTACTTC. Its protein is CASSVSGGHQETQYF. This chain links TRBV6-1 with TRBJ2-5; 9 nucleotides match TRBD2. The CDR3 totals 15 residues. The germline V gene encodes CDR1 MNHNS and CDR2 SASEGT. V shed 4 bases and J 0 bases; nucleotides not matched to a gene: 3.